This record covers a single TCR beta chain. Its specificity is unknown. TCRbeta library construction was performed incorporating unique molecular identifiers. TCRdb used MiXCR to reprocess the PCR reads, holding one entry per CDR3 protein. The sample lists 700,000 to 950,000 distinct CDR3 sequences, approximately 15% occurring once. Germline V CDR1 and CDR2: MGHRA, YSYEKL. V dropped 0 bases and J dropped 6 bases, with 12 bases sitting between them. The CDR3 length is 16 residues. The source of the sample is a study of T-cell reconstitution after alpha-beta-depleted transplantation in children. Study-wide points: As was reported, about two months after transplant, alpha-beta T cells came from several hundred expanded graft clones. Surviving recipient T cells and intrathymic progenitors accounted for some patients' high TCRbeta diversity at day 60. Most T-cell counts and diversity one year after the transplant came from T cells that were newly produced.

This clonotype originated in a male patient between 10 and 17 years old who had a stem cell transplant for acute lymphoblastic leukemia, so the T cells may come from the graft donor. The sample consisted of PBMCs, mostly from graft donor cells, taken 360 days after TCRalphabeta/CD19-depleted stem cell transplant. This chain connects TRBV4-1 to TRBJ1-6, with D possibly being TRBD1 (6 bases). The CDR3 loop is CASSQDGDTFNSPLHF. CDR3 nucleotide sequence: TGCGCCAGCAGCCAAGATGGGGACACCTTTAATTCACCCCTCCACTTT.